The T cell receptor (beta chain) described here comes from a study of cytomegalovirus exposure and HLA in healthy donors. TCRdb keeps only in-frame clones here, not all; method: immunoSEQ multiplex PCR. The sample includes 160,000 or so clones, less than 90% of them seen just once. Trimming pared 0 bases from V and 2 bases from J, leaving 8 bases between. Germline-derived CDR1 and CDR2 are SEHNR and FQNEAQ (reference sequence). This CDR3 contains 15 residues. Sample: PBMCs. The sequence was collected from a man aged 25 to 45 in good health and CMV-seropositive. J is TRBJ1-5 and V is TRBV7-9; the D gene is possibly TRBD1 (5 bases). The CDR3 sequence: CASSLARVGNQPQHF. The CDR3 DNA sequence: TGTGCCAGCAGCTTAGCCAGGGTCGGCAATCAGCCCCAGCATTTT.